Listed below are T cell receptor beta chains from one sample, sequenced in a study of CD8 T cells in Susac syndrome. Each CDR3 protein gets one entry after TCRdb re-called the immunoSEQ multiplex PCR reads with MiXCR. Among around 160,000 distinct CDR3 sequences, approximately 96% were seen once, and the ten largest hold around 0.15%. The sequencing input was CD4+ T cells from PBMCs. The receptors stem from a human donor in good health. The CDR3 runs from the conserved cysteine through the conserved F or W. The D gene is left open where the match is weak. Rows may omit the clone size; those that give it use once, few, many or a size class.

V	J	size	D	CDR3	DNA
TRBV27	TRBJ1-1	NA	TRBD1	CASGRQGNTEAFF	TGTGCCAGCGGACGACAGGGGAACACTGAAGCTTTCTTT
TRBV4-3	TRBJ2-7	NA	NA	CASSQDLGSWEQYF	TGCGCCAGCAGCCAAGATCTCGGTTCCTGGGAGCAGTACTTC
TRBV7-2	TRBJ2-3	few	NA	CASSYLLRDTQYF	TGTGCCAGCAGCTATCTACTCCGAGATACGCAGTATTTT
TRBV29-1	TRBJ1-2	NA	NA	CSVSRVRGYTF	TGCAGCGTTTCCAGGGTCCGTGGCTACACCTTC
TRBV7-2	TRBJ1-2	few	NA	CASSADGNYGYTF	TGTGCCAGCAGCGCCGACGGCAACTATGGCTACACCTTC
TRBV29-1	TRBJ1-1	NA	NA	CSGIGAEAFF	TGCAGCGGAATTGGGGCTGAAGCTTTCTTT
TRBV5-1	TRBJ1-1	NA	NA	CASSLVGMNTEAFF	TGCGCCAGCAGCTTGGTGGGGATGAACACTGAAGCTTTCTTT
TRBV7-9	TRBJ1-1	once	NA	CASSLAVVNTEAFF	TGTGCCAGCAGCTTAGCGGTCGTGAACACTGAAGCTTTCTTT
TRBV4-3	TRBJ2-2	NA	NA	CASSQVSVLDTGELFF	TGCGCCAGCAGCCAAGTATCCGTTTTGGACACCGGGGAGCTGTTTTTT
TRBV20-1	TRBJ1-4	once	NA	CSAPSGSPNEKLFF	TGCAGTGCCCCTTCGGGCTCGCCTAATGAAAAACTGTTTTTT
TRBV29-1	TRBJ2-1	NA	TRBD1	CSVKNRGRRDEQFF	TGCAGCGTTAAGAACAGGGGGCGCAGAGATGAGCAGTTCTTC
TRBV15	TRBJ1-1	once	TRBD1	CATSNDRAGEAFF	TGTGCCACCAGCAACGACAGGGCGGGTGAAGCTTTCTTT
TRBV29-1	TRBJ1-1	NA	NA	CSVAEVPSYTEAFF	TGCAGCGTTGCGGAGGTACCAAGTTACACTGAAGCTTTCTTT
TRBV10-2	TRBJ1-2	NA	NA	CASSGQLLYGYTF	TGCGCCAGCAGTGGGCAGCTTCTATATGGCTACACCTTC
TRBV7-2	TRBJ2-7	NA	TRBD1	CASSAETGGFYEQYF	TGTGCCAGCAGCGCCGAGACAGGGGGCTTCTACGAGCAGTACTTC
TRBV15	TRBJ2-6	NA	TRBD1	CATSKARTGGASGANVLTF	TGTGCCACCAGCAAAGCAAGGACAGGGGGCGCGTCCGGGGCCAACGTCCTGACTTTC
TRBV7-9	TRBJ1-1	NA	NA	CASSLLSGTEAFF	TGTGCCAGCAGCTTATTGAGTGGCACTGAAGCTTTCTTT
TRBV20-1	TRBJ2-7	NA	NA	CSAREVRYEQYF	TGCAGTGCTAGAGAGGTCCGCTACGAGCAGTACTTC
TRBV5-1	TRBJ2-2	NA	NA	CASSLDDGELFF	TGCGCCAGCAGCTTGGACGACGGGGAGCTGTTTTTT
TRBV3-1	TRBJ2-7	NA	TRBD1	CASSRLGQDEQYF	TGTGCCAGCAGCCGGTTGGGACAGGACGAGCAGTACTTC
TRBV9	TRBJ2-3	NA	TRBD2	CASSAPSGGTDTQYF	TGTGCCAGCAGCGCGCCGAGCGGGGGCACAGATACGCAGTATTTT
TRBV6-2/TRBV6-3	TRBJ1-5	NA	NA	CASRKSQGSRDQPQHF	TGTGCCAGCCGCAAGTCTCAGGGGTCTCGTGATCAGCCCCAGCATTTT
TRBV6-2/TRBV6-3	TRBJ1-2	NA	NA	CASSYPAPGYTF	TGTGCCAGCAGTTACCCGGCGCCTGGCTACACCTTC
TRBV20-1	TRBJ1-1	NA	NA	CSARSPRGTEAFF	TGCAGTGCTAGATCCCCCAGGGGCACTGAAGCTTTCTTT
TRBV9	TRBJ2-3	NA	NA	CASSYADTQYF	TGTGCCAGCTCATACGCCGATACGCAGTATTTT
TRBV20-1	TRBJ2-5	NA	TRBD1	CSAVKGARSETQYF	TGCAGTGCTGTAAAGGGGGCTAGATCTGAGACCCAGTACTTC
TRBV5-1	TRBJ2-5	NA	NA	CASSPGWGDHQETQYF	TGCGCCAGCAGCCCCGGGTGGGGGGACCACCAAGAGACCCAGTACTTC
TRBV6-2/TRBV6-3	TRBJ2-5	NA	TRBD1	CASSSGTGRLETQYF	TGTGCCAGCAGTTCGGGGACAGGGCGATTGGAGACCCAGTACTTC
TRBV2	TRBJ2-1	NA	NA	CASRIDPGGGEQFF	TGTGCCAGCAGGATCGATCCGGGCGGTGGTGAGCAGTTCTTC
TRBV29-1	TRBJ1-1	NA	NA	CSVGIQLNTEAFF	TGCAGCGTTGGTATACAGCTGAACACTGAAGCTTTCTTT
TRBV5-1	TRBJ2-7	NA	TRBD2	CASSLGRTRSSYEQYF	TGCGCCAGCAGCTTGGGAAGGACTAGGAGCTCCTACGAGCAGTACTTC
TRBV2	TRBJ2-1	NA	TRBD2	CASSRLAGGPYNEQFF	TGTGCCAGCTCCCGGCTAGCGGGGGGGCCATACAATGAGCAGTTCTTC
TRBV3-1	TRBJ2-3	NA	NA	CASSQVHYTQYF	TGTGCCAGCAGCCAAGTTCATTATACGCAGTATTTT
TRBV3-1	TRBJ2-3	NA	NA	CASSPKYTTDTQYF	TGTGCCAGCAGCCCGAAATACACCACAGATACGCAGTATTTT
TRBV7-8	TRBJ2-1	NA	TRBD1	CASSLRTGGIDEQFF	TGTGCCAGCAGCCTACGGACAGGGGGTATCGATGAGCAGTTCTTC
TRBV3-1	TRBJ1-1	NA	NA	CASKGGFRNTEAFF	TGTGCCAGCAAGGGGGGATTTAGGAACACTGAAGCTTTCTTT
TRBV20-1	TRBJ2-3	NA	NA	CSARDASLSTDTQYF	TGCAGTGCTAGAGATGCCAGCCTAAGCACAGATACGCAGTATTTT
TRBV7-9	TRBJ2-5	NA	NA	CASSAPRGGSQETQYF	TGTGCCAGCAGCGCCCCCAGGGGGGGGTCACAAGAGACCCAGTACTTC
TRBV4-2	TRBJ2-7	NA	NA	CASSHPAGEGEQYF	TGTGCCAGCAGCCATCCTGCCGGCGAAGGCGAGCAGTACTTC
TRBV7-2	TRBJ2-5	NA	NA	CASSSQGVGETQYF	TGTGCCAGCAGCTCCCAGGGAGTCGGGGAGACCCAGTACTTC
TRBV29-1	TRBJ1-1	NA	TRBD1	CSARTGVNTEAFF	TGCAGCGCCCGGACAGGGGTAAACACTGAAGCTTTCTTT
TRBV14	TRBJ2-3	NA	NA	CASSQTSGGGTQYF	TGTGCCAGCAGCCAAACCTCTGGGGGAGGTACGCAGTATTTT
TRBV29-1	TRBJ1-5	NA	NA	CSVEAAGGDQPQHF	TGCAGCGTTGAAGCAGCAGGTGGGGATCAGCCCCAGCATTTT
TRBV7-9	TRBJ1-1	NA	TRBD1	CASSRTGLGTEAFF	TGTGCCAGCAGCCGGACAGGGCTAGGCACTGAAGCTTTCTTT
TRBV5-1	TRBJ2-5	NA	TRBD2	CASSSGLAGFQETQYF	TGCGCCAGCAGCTCGGGACTAGCGGGGTTCCAAGAGACCCAGTACTTC
TRBV20-1	TRBJ2-1	NA	TRBD2	CSAGRGGLNEQFF	TGCAGTGCTGGTCGGGGGGGGTTGAATGAGCAGTTCTTC
TRBV18	TRBJ1-1	NA	TRBD1	CASFGTGVNTEAFF	TGTGCCAGCTTCGGGACAGGGGTGAACACTGAAGCTTTCTTT
TRBV28	TRBJ2-5	once	TRBD1	CASSSPTGAETQYF	TGTGCCAGCAGTTCACCCACAGGGGCAGAGACCCAGTACTTC
TRBV28	TRBJ1-1	NA	NA	CASRTQGIEAFF	TGTGCCAGCAGGACCCAAGGGATAGAAGCTTTCTTT
TRBV6-2/TRBV6-3	TRBJ2-3	NA	NA	CASRQLNTQYF	TGTGCCAGCAGGCAACTAAATACGCAGTATTTT
TRBV5-1	TRBJ1-5	NA	NA	CASSPGAGQEPQHF	TGCGCCAGCAGCCCCGGGGCAGGGCAAGAGCCCCAGCATTTT
TRBV27	TRBJ2-6	NA	NA	CASSPPDFDVLTF	TGTGCCAGCAGTCCCCCGGACTTCGACGTCCTGACTTTC
TRBV20-1	TRBJ2-3	NA	NA	CSASLDSTDTQYF	TGCAGTGCTAGTCTTGACAGCACAGATACGCAGTATTTT
TRBV7-9	TRBJ2-3	NA	NA	CASSLATGRRTDTQYF	TGTGCCAGCAGCTTAGCGACAGGCAGGAGGACAGATACGCAGTATTTT
TRBV20-1	TRBJ1-5	once	NA	CSARDPLRQSNQPQHF	TGCAGTGCTAGAGATCCTCTGAGACAGAGCAATCAGCCCCAGCATTTT